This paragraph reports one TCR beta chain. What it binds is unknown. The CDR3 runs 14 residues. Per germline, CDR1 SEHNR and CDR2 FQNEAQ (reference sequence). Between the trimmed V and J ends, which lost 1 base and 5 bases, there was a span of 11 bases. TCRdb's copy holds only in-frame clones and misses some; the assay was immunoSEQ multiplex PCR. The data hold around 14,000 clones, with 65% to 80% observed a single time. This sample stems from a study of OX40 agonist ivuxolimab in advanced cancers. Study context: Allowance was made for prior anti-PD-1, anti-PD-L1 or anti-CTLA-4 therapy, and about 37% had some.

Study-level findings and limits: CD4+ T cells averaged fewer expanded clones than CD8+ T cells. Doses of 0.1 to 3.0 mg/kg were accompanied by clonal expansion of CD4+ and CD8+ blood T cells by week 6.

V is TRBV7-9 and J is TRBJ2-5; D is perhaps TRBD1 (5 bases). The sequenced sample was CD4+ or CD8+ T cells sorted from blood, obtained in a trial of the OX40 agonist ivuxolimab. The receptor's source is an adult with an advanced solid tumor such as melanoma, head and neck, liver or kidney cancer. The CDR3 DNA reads TGTGCCAGCAGCTTAGTTTTGGGGCGGGAGACCCAGTACTTC. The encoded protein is CASSLVLGRETQYF.